This T cell receptor beta chain came from a study of shared clonotypes between healthy human individuals. Whole-study results and caveats: When naive CD4 clonotypes were compared across a few donors, around 4.6% were shared.

The V segment lost 3 bases and the J segment 6 bases; nucleotides outside the gene matches: 9. This CDR3 comprises 16 residues. Germline V CDR1 and CDR2: GTSNPN, SVGIG (reference sequence). A remark on this clone: Its antigen remains unknown.

Assay: immunoSEQ multiplex PCR; the TCRdb copy retains only in-frame clones and omits some. The table shows 950,000 to 1,200,000 clones, with 60% to 85% occurring only once. The sample consisted of memory CD4+ T cells from PBMCs. The subset: CD45RA-negative fraction. The receptor was derived from a young man in good health. Some clones in this sample may be carry-over from other donors' samples. The V and J genes are TRBV30 and TRBJ2-7; 15 nucleotides align to TRBD2. The CDR3 here is CAWSQSGLAGGGEQYF. The CDR3 coding sequence is TGTGCCTGGAGCCAAAGCGGACTAGCGGGAGGGGGCGAGCAGTACTTC.